This T cell receptor (beta chain) was observed in a study of control samples from healthy donors and cancer patients (dated by TCRdb to 2020 to 2021). Turning to this clone: Its antigen target is currently unknown. No quality values exist for individual bases; no much larger clone is one base distant.

Measured from the cysteine to the phenylalanine, the CDR3 is 18 residues long. Solely the CDR3 DNA is kept, with 54 bases framed from the first base. CDR1 MGHDK and CDR2 SYGVNS are derived from the germline V gene. V gives up 1 base and J gives up 0 bases, and the segment between their germline ends measures 16 bases. Receptor libraries were prepared by the immunoSEQ multiplex PCR assay. Entries here come from immuneACCESS through TCRdb and include only in-frame sequences with V and J called. Some clones fail to appear in such tables; in the studies checked, an unresolved V gene covers under half of the shortfall, and the cause of the remainder is unknown. The sample contains around 130,000 clones, roughly 91% of them found a single time. Of the sample, under 9% is held by the ten largest clones.

This clonotype was sampled from a man aged 45-65 years with head and neck cancer. The sequence is built from TRBV25-1 and TRBJ2-1; matching of 5 bases hints at TRBD2 as the D gene. Sequenced sample: PBMCs. Here the CDR3 is given as CASSESGLGGSSYNEQFF. The base sequence is TGTGCCAGCAGTGAATCGGGGTTGGGTGGGAGCTCCTACAATGAGCAGTTCTTC.